The 10 T cell receptor beta chains given below trace back to one sample, sequenced in a study of CD8 T cells in ankylosing spondylitis. TCRdb fed the 5' RACE reads into MiXCR, producing one record per CDR3 protein. In the table there are 250,000 or so distinct CDR3 sequences, around 25% of which are singletons. The specimen sequenced was blood, either unsorted or a sorted T cell fraction (not recorded which). The receptors originated from a male donor with ankylosing spondylitis or in good health (not recorded which).

The table lists this clonotype with a few counts. The chain recombines TRBV6-5 with TRBJ2-5; 8 nucleotides line up with TRBD1. The germline gives CDR1 MNHEY, CDR2 SVGAGI. Unmatched junction bases numbered 4, after V lost 0 bases and J lost 7 bases. CDR3 length equals 14 residues. DNA of the CDR3: TGTGCCAGCAGTTACTCGGGACAGGAAGGGACCCAGTACTTC. Its protein product is CASSYSGQEGTQYF.

This clonotype was counted ten times or more. The CDR3 sequence is CASTSGGGGETQYF. The CDR3 DNA reads TGCGCCAGCACCTCGGGTGGGGGTGGAGAGACCCAGTACTTC. V is TRBV5-1 and J is TRBJ2-5; TRBD1 or TRBD2 may be the D gene (5 bases each). The germline V gene has CDR1 SGHRS and CDR2 YFSETQ. V was cut by 6 bases and J by 4 bases, with 16 bases left in between. The CDR3 covers 14 residues.

In its sample, this clonotype was seen many times. This chain connects TRBV20-1 to TRBJ1-5; D not certain. The CDR3 consists of 16 residues. Germline loops: CDR1 DFQATT, CDR2 SNEGSKA (reference sequence). Trimming took off 0 bases at V and 1 base at J, with 13 bases between the two ends. The CDR3 reads CSARDRDGWSNQPQHF. In DNA, the CDR3 is TGCAGTGCTAGAGATAGGGATGGATGGAGCAATCAGCCCCAGCATTTT.

This clonotype was detected a few times. The chain employs TRBV18 and TRBJ2-7, with a tentative D call TRBD1 (6 bases). CDR3 length: 17 residues. Germline assignment: CDR1 KGHSH and CDR2 LQKENI. The V end was cut by 3 bases, the J end by 3 bases, with 21 bases between. The chain's CDR3 is CASSPTPQGPESYEQYF. The CDR3 nucleotides are TGTGCCAGCTCACCGACCCCCCAGGGGCCCGAAAGCTACGAGCAGTACTTC.

CDR3 sequence (DNA): TGTGCCAGCTCACCAGTGGGGCCACCTAGCGAGCAGTACTTC. Translation: CASSPVGPPSEQYF. The chain carries TRBV18 and TRBJ2-7; D might be TRBD1 (5 bases). Germline loops: CDR1 KGHSH, CDR2 LQKENI. The CDR3 is made up of 14 amino acids. The V end was cut by 2 bases, the J end by 6 bases, with 14 bases between.

This clonotype was observed many times. The chain uses TRBV5-1 and TRBJ2-3; 7 bases map to TRBD1. The CDR3 is made up of 18 amino acids. The germline CDR1 and CDR2 sequences are SGHRS and YFSETQ. Trimming cost V 1 base and J 0 bases; bases outside gene matches: 11. The CDR3 coding sequence is TGCGCCAGCAGCTTGAACAACAGGGGACCGCAGAGCACAGATACGCAGTATTTT. Encoded protein: CASSLNNRGPQSTDTQYF.

This clonotype showed up many times. This chain uses TRBV6-1 with TRBJ1-2; the D gene is possibly TRBD1 (6 bases). Germline CDR1 reads MNHNS; CDR2 reads SASEGT. Deletions cut 6 bases from V and 4 bases from J, with 15 bases between. This CDR3 is built from 14 residues. The CDR3 coding sequence is TGTGCCAGCAGCCAGGACAGAATCAGCTATGGCTACACCTTC. Protein: CASSQDRISYGYTF.

This rearrangement joins TRBV29-1 to TRBJ1-1; D is unclear. The germline CDR1 and CDR2 sequences are SQVTM and ANQGSEA. Trimming left V 2 bases short and J 0 bases short, with 10 bases between. The CDR3 spans 14 residues. The CDR3 spells CSVEMGGMNTEAFF. CDR3 coding DNA: TGCAGCGTTGAAATGGGAGGGATGAACACTGAAGCTTTCTTT.

This sequence joins TRBV24-1 and TRBJ2-1, with D possibly being TRBD1 or TRBD2 (5 bases each). The V end was cut by 2 bases, the J end by 8 bases, with 12 bases between. CDR3 length equals 14 residues. From germline, CDR1 is KGHDR and CDR2 SFDVKD. This CDR3 reads CATSDSGANDEQFF. The CDR3 DNA sequence: TGTGCCACCAGTGATTCCGGGGCCAACGATGAGCAGTTCTTC.

The rearrangement joins TRBV5-6 to TRBJ2-1, with TRBD2 identical over 12 bases. Germline V lookup: CDR1 SGHDT, CDR2 YYEEEE. The V segment lost 4 bases and the J segment 0 bases; nucleotides outside the gene matches: 8. This CDR3 contains 18 residues. The CDR3: CASSPGLAGPSSYNEQFF. The CDR3 DNA reads as TGTGCCAGCAGCCCAGGACTAGCGGGACCGTCCTCCTACAATGAGCAGTTCTTC.